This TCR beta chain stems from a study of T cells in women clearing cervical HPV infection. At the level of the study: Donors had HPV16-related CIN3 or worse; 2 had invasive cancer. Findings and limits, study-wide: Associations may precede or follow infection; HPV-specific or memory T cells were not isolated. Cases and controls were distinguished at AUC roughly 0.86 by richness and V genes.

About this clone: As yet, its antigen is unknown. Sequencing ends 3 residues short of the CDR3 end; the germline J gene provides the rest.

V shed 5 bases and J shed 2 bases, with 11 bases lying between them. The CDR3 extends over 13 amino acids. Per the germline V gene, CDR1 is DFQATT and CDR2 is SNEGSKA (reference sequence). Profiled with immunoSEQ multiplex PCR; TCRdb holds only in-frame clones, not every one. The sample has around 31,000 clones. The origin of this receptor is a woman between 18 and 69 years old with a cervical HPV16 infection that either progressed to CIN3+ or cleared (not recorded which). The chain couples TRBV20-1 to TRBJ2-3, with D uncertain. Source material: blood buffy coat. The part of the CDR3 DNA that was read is TGCAGTGCTCCCGTGGCAACCACAGATACG. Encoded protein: CSAPVATTDT. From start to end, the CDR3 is CSAPVATTDTQYF.